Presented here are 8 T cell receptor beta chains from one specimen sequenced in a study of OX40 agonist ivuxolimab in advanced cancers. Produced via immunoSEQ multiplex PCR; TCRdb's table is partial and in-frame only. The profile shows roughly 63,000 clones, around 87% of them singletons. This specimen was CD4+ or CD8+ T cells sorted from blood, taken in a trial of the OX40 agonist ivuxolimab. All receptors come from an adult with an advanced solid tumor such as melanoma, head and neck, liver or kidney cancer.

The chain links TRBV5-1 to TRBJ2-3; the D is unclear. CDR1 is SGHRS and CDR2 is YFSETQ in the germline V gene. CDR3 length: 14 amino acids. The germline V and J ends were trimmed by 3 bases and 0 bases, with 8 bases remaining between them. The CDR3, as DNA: TGCGCCAGCAGCTGGGCCACTAGCACAGATACGCAGTATTTT. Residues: CASSWATSTDTQYF.

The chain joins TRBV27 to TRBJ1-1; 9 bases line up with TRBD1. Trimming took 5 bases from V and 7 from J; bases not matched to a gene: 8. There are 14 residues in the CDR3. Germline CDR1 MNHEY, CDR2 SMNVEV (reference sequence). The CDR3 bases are TGTGCCAGCAGTGATGGGACAGGGTCGGATGAAGCTTTCTTT. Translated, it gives CASSDGTGSDEAFF.

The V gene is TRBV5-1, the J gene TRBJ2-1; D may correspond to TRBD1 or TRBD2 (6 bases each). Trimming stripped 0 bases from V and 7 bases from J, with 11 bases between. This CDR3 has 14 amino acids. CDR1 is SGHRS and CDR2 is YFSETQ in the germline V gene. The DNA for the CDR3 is TGCGCCAGCAGCTTGGTGAGGGGGGCGAATGAGCAGTTCTTC. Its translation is CASSLVRGANEQFF.

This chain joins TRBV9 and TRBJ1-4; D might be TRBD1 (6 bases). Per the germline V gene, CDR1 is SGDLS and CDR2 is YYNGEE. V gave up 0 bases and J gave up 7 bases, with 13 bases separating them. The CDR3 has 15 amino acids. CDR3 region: CASSVVGGRGEKLFF. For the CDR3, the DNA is TGTGCCAGCAGCGTAGTCGGGGGGCGCGGTGAAAAACTGTTTTTT.

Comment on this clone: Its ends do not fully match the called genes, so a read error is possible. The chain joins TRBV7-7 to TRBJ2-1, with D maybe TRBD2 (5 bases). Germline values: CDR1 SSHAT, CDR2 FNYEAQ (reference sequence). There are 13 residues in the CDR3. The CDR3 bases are TGTGCTAGCAGCTTAGTGGGGAGTCATGAGCAGTTCTTC. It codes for CASSLVGSHEQFF.

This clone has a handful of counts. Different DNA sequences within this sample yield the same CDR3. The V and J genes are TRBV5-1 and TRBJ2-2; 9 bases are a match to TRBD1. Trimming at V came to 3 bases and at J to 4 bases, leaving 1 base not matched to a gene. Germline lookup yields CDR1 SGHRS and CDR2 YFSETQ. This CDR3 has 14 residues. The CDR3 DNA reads TGCGCCAGCAGCTGGGGACAGGGCACCGGGGAGCTGTTTTTT. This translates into CASSWGQGTGELFF.

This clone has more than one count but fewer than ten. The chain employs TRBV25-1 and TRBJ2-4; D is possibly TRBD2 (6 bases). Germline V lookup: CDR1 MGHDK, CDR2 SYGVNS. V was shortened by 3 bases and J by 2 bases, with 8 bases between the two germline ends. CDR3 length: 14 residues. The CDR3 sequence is CASSEEGPKNIQYF. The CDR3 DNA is TGTGCCAGCAGTGAGGAGGGACCCAAAAACATTCAGTACTTC.

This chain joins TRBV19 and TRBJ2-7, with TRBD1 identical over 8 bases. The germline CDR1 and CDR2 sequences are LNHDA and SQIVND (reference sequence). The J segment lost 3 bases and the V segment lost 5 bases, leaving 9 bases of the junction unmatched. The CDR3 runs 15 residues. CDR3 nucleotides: TGTGCCAGTAGTCCTGTAGGGACAGGAGACTACGAGCAGTACTTC. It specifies CASSPVGTGDYEQYF.